A single sample is the source of the 27 T cell receptor beta chains below, sequenced in a study of blood T cell repertoires in COVID-19. Produced via immunoSEQ multiplex PCR; TCRdb's table is partial and in-frame only. Here the sample spans fewer than 200,000 clones, around 78% being singletons. The sample consisted of PBMCs or T cells enriched from blood (not recorded which). These receptors all stem from a woman between 45 and 65 years old who had recovered from COVID-19.

The chain employs TRBV7-2 and TRBJ2-3, with 10 bases lining up with TRBD2. Germline CDR1 and CDR2: SGHTA and FQGNSA. V gave up 5 bases and J gave up 10 bases; unmatched junction bases: 12. The CDR3 runs 15 residues. CDR3 sequence (DNA): TGTGCCAGCAGCGACAGCGGACTAGCGGAAGGGGCGCAGTATTTT. It specifies CASSDSGLAEGAQYF.

This chain uses TRBV6-5 with TRBJ1-2; 7 nucleotides match TRBD1. CDR3 length equals 14 residues. Per germline, CDR1 MNHEY and CDR2 SVGAGI. With V trimmed by 6 bases and J by 5 bases, 9 bases remained unmatched. In nucleotides, the CDR3 is TGTGCCAGCAGCATACAGGGGATGGGGTATGGCTACACCTTC. Translation gives CASSIQGMGYGYTF.

This clone appeared once. The CDR3 sequence: CASSITLNQPQHF. CDR3 in DNA: TGTGCCAGCTCAATTACGCTAAATCAGCCCCAGCATTTT. The rearrangement uses TRBV18 and TRBJ1-5; the D is unclear. V gave up 5 bases and J gave up 4 bases, with 9 bases separating them. CDR1 is KGHSH and CDR2 is LQKENI in the germline V gene. The CDR3 contains 13 residues.

V usage is TRBV6-5 and J usage is TRBJ1-2, with TRBD1 as a possible D gene (5 bases). CDR1 MNHEY and CDR2 SVGAGI come from the germline V gene. Trimming took off 2 bases at V and 8 bases at J, with 12 bases between the two ends. The length of the CDR3 is 13 residues. This CDR3 reads CASSYMAGHGYTF. The CDR3 DNA is TGTGCCAGCAGTTACATGGCAGGGCACGGCTACACCTTC.

This rearrangement joins TRBV6-5 to TRBJ1-2; 10 nucleotides line up with TRBD1. The CDR3 sequence is 16 residues long. Germline CDR1 reads MNHEY; CDR2 reads SVGAGI. V shed 0 bases and J 5 bases; nucleotides not matched to a gene: 6. CDR3 protein: CASSYSATGGLYGYTF. As DNA, the CDR3 is TGTGCCAGCAGTTACTCGGCGACAGGGGGCTTATATGGCTACACCTTC.

The chain links TRBV27 to TRBJ1-2, with D hard to call. Germline CDR1 reads MNHEY; CDR2 reads SMNVEV (reference sequence). CDR3 length: 15 residues. V was trimmed by 5 bases and J by 4 bases, leaving 17 bases between them. The CDR3 sequence is CASSTPGRGFYGYTF. The DNA of the CDR3 is TGTGCCAGCAGTACCCCCGGCAGAGGATTCTATGGCTACACCTTC.

V gene TRBV7-9 combines with J gene TRBJ1-1; TRBD1 might be the D (6 bases). Germline V lookup: CDR1 SEHNR, CDR2 FQNEAQ (reference sequence). The V gene lost 2 bases and the J gene lost 0 bases, with 22 bases spanning the gap. CDR3 length equals 19 residues. The CDR3 DNA follows: TGTGCCAGCAGCTTAATCAGCCTGTTCCCAGGGGCTATGAACACTGAAGCTTTCTTT. Encoded protein: CASSLISLFPGAMNTEAFF.

The V and J genes are TRBV15 and TRBJ2-1; no clear D gene. Germline lookup yields CDR1 LNHNV and CDR2 YYDKDF (reference sequence). The CDR3 extends over 14 amino acids. With 0 bases removed from V and 8 bases from J, the gap between germline ends came to 11 bases. The CDR3 coding sequence is TGTGCCACCAGCAGAGACCGGCAAAGCGATGAGCAGTTCTTC. Translated, it gives CATSRDRQSDEQFF. Variable domain in full (rest from reference TRBV15 and TRBJ2-1): DAMVIQNPRYQVTQFGKPVTLSCSQTLNHNVMYWYQQKSSQAPKLLFHYYDKDFNNEADTPDNFQSRRPNTSFCFLDIRSPGLGDTAMYLCATSRDRQSDEQFFGPGTRLTVL.

In its sample, this clone was seen a few times. The rearrangement links TRBV25-1 to TRBJ1-5; 7 bases fit TRBD1. From germline, CDR1 is MGHDK and CDR2 SYGVNS. The CDR3 extends over 16 amino acids. The V segment lost 3 bases and the J segment 5 bases; nucleotides outside the gene matches: 10. The CDR3 protein is CASSDGRQGEDQPQHF. In nucleotides, the CDR3 is TGTGCCAGCAGTGACGGTCGACAGGGAGAGGATCAGCCCCAGCATTTT.

The chain has TRBV9 and TRBJ2-6, with D hard to call. Germline lookup yields CDR1 SGDLS and CDR2 YYNGEE. V was pared by 6 bases and J by 4 bases, with 20 bases between. The CDR3 spans 17 residues. The DNA for the CDR3 is TGTGCCAGCAAGAGAGGTCCCCCTAGAGCAGGGGCCAACGTCCTGACTTTC. Translation: CASKRGPPRAGANVLTF.

The chain uses TRBV2 and TRBJ2-5; TRBD2 matches at 7 bases. Germline V CDR1 and CDR2: SNHLY, FYNNEI. V shed 7 bases and J 5 bases; nucleotides not matched to a gene: 10. This CDR3 contains 14 residues. The CDR3 region has the DNA TGTGCCAGCACACTCGCGGGAGTGCGGGAGACCCAGTACTTC. It encodes CASTLAGVRETQYF.

This chain links TRBV9 with TRBJ1-2; 7 bases align to TRBD1. Germline loops: CDR1 SGDLS, CDR2 YYNGEE. Trimming cost V 0 bases and J 4 bases; bases outside gene matches: 3. The CDR3 runs to 14 residues. In nucleotides, the CDR3 is TGTGCCAGCAGCGTAGTTCAGGGGGTCTATGGCTACACCTTC. As protein: CASSVVQGVYGYTF.

The CDR3 is CASSQGSLAGVDDEQFF. The CDR3 DNA is TGTGCCAGCAGCCAAGGCTCACTAGCGGGAGTCGACGATGAGCAGTTCTTC. The chain joins TRBV3-1 (or the pseudogene TRBV3-2) to TRBJ2-1; 11 bases agree with TRBD2. This CDR3 spans 17 amino acids. Germline V gives CDR1 LGHDT, CDR2 YNNKEL (reference sequence). With 1 base clipped from V and 8 bases from J, the junction kept 10 bases outside the gene matches.

V usage is TRBV12-3 or TRBV12-4 and J usage is TRBJ2-1; 9 nucleotides match TRBD2. This CDR3 region has 12 residues. V lost 7 bases to trimming and J lost 8 bases; unmatched junction nucleotides: 3. This CDR3 is CASTREGHEQFF. The CDR3 DNA sequence: TGTGCCAGCACGCGGGAGGGCCATGAGCAGTTCTTC.

The chain employs TRBV9 and TRBJ2-7, with 9 bases aligning to TRBD2. The germline gives CDR1 SGDLS, CDR2 YYNGEE. The CDR3 runs to 14 residues. The V and J ends lost 3 bases and 2 bases, in that order; junction bases with no gene match: 3. CDR3 residues: CASSAGLAAYEQYV. The CDR3 DNA is TGTGCCAGCAGCGCGGGACTAGCCGCCTACGAGCAGTACGTC.

This clone showed up just a few times. This chain uses TRBV6-1 with TRBJ1-2; no clear D. The CDR3 sequence is 13 residues long. V gave up 0 bases and J gave up 8 bases, with 10 bases separating them. CDR1 and CDR2 from the germline V gene are MNHNS and SASEGT. The CDR3 DNA reads TGTGCCAGCAGTGAAGCGGGTTCCAGGGGCTACACCTTC. It specifies CASSEAGSRGYTF.

The rearrangement links TRBV28 to TRBJ1-2; 7 bases fit TRBD1. Germline-derived CDR1 and CDR2 are MDHEN and SYDVKM. V shed 7 bases and J 4 bases; nucleotides not matched to a gene: 12. The CDR3 covers 15 residues. The CDR3 here is CASNPGTAPSYGYTF. The CDR3, as DNA: TGTGCCAGCAATCCAGGGACAGCACCTTCCTATGGCTACACCTTC.

This clone was detected only a few times. The chain has TRBV19 and TRBJ1-2, with a weak D call TRBD1 (6 bases). Trimming took 5 bases from V and 4 from J, leaving 17 bases between them. CDR3 size: 15 residues. Germline V gives CDR1 LNHDA, CDR2 SQIVND (reference sequence). CDR3 region: CASSPPGHRSYGYTF. In nucleotides, the CDR3 is TGTGCCAGTAGTCCTCCGGGACACCGAAGCTATGGCTACACCTTC.

This chain connects TRBV7-2 to TRBJ2-5; 9 nucleotides agree with TRBD2. This CDR3 is 16 amino acids long. V shed 5 bases and J 6 bases; nucleotides not matched to a gene: 13. Germline V lookup: CDR1 SGHTA, CDR2 FQGNSA. CDR3 region: CASSAGGGRAVKTQYF. CDR3 in DNA: TGTGCCAGCAGCGCTGGGGGCGGGAGGGCCGTAAAGACCCAGTACTTC.

The chain is built from TRBV27 and TRBJ2-3, with TRBD2 matching 11 bases. This CDR3 contains 16 residues. V gave up 3 bases and J gave up 4 bases; unmatched junction bases: 6. The V gene's germline CDR1 is MNHEY and CDR2 SMNVEV (reference sequence). The CDR3 coding sequence is TGTGCCAGCAGTTTGACTAGCGGGATAGGGGCAGATACGCAGTATTTT. Its translation: CASSLTSGIGADTQYF.

As concerns this clone: The germline gene is not matched at one end of the junction; a read error may be the cause. This chain joins TRBV18 and TRBJ2-3; D gene unclear. Germline V lookup: CDR1 KGHSH, CDR2 LQKENI. This CDR3 comprises 15 residues. The DNA for the CDR3 is TGTGCCAGCTCACCACGAGACGGCTACACAGATACGCAGTGTTTT. This sequence encodes CASSPRDGYTDTQCF. Supplemented by reference TRBV18 and TRBJ2-3, the full variable domain reads NAGVMQNPRHLVRRRGQEARLRCSPMKGHSHVYWYRQLPEEGLKFMVYLQKENIIDESGMPKERFSAEFPKEGPSILRIQQVVRGDSAAYFCASSPRDGYTDTQCFGPGTRLTVL.

The chain employs TRBV11-3 and TRBJ1-1; unclear D gene. CDR3 length equals 12 residues. Deletions cut 6 bases from V and 8 bases from J, with 13 bases between. CDR1 and CDR2 from the germline V gene are SGHNT and YENEEA. Here the CDR3 DNA reads TGTGCCAGCAGTTTGCTGACGGAGGAAGCTTTCTTT. The encoded protein is CASSLLTEEAFF. Full variable domain (remainder filled in from reference TRBV11-3 and TRBJ1-1): EAGVVQSPRYKIIEKKQPVAFWCNPISGHNTLYWYLQNLGQGPELLIRYENEEAVDDSQLPKDRFSAERLKGVDSTLKIQPAELGDSAVYLCASSLLTEEAFFGQGTRLTVV.

The rearrangement links TRBV2 to TRBJ2-5; D is unresolved. The V end lost 2 bases, the J end lost 5 bases, and 12 bases lay between the germline ends. The CDR3 extends over 14 amino acids. Germline CDR1 and CDR2: SNHLY and FYNNEI. In nucleotides, the CDR3 is TGTGCCAGCAGTGAATCCTGGGCCCCCGAGACCCAGTACTTC. Its protein is CASSESWAPETQYF.

This clone was seen only once. The V call is TRBV10-2, the J call TRBJ2-5; TRBD2 agrees at 9 bases. The CDR3 has 16 residues. V lost 6 bases, J lost 3 bases, and 11 bases stayed unmatched. From germline, CDR1 is WSHSY and CDR2 SAAADI. The CDR3 loop reads CASSDFNSGSKETQYF. CDR3 in DNA: TGCGCCAGCAGCGATTTTAATAGCGGGAGTAAAGAGACCCAGTACTTC.

CDR3 nucleotides: TGTGCCAGCAGCTTCTACAGGGATGGCTACACCTTC. Protein sequence: CASSFYRDGYTF. This chain uses TRBV11-2 with TRBJ1-2; perhaps TRBD1 as D (6 bases). The CDR3 has 12 amino acids. The V gene's germline CDR1 is SGHAT and CDR2 FQNNGV. V dropped 3 bases and J dropped 6 bases, with 8 bases sitting between them.

The CDR3 spells CASSETGMSRQPQHF. CDR3 bases: TGTGCCAGCAGCGAGACAGGGATGTCTCGTCAGCCCCAGCATTTT. The chain has TRBV9 and TRBJ1-5; 7 nucleotides match TRBD1. Germline V lookup: CDR1 SGDLS, CDR2 YYNGEE. The CDR3 loop spans 15 amino acids. With 3 bases clipped from V and 6 bases from J, the junction kept 9 bases outside the gene matches.

The CDR3 DNA reads as TGTGCCAGTAGTACTACCGGGACAGGGTATCTCTATGGCTACACCTTC. Protein product: CASSTTGTGYLYGYTF. The V call is TRBV19, the J call TRBJ1-2; 9 positions match TRBD1. The length of the CDR3 is 16 residues. Germline CDR1 is LNHDA and CDR2 is SQIVND (reference sequence). With 4 bases clipped from V and 4 bases from J, the junction kept 10 bases outside the gene matches.